Listed below are T cell receptor beta chains from one sample, sequenced in a study of shared clonotypes between healthy human individuals. Sequencing used immunoSEQ multiplex PCR; TCRdb keeps in-frame clones, though not all of them. The sample includes about 2.4 million clones, 93% of them seen just once. Material: naive CD4+ T cells from PBMCs. The receptors come from a man between 18 and 29 years old in good health. Some clones in this sample may be carry-over from other donors' samples. Each CDR3 is given with its conserved first and last residue. A D gene is named only where the DNA matches it firmly. Only part of the rows carry a size: once, few, many, or a class if the clone is expanded.

size	V	D	J	DNA	CDR3
-	TRBV29-1	-	TRBJ2-7	TGCAGCGTTGAAGAACCCGGGCTCTACGAGCAGTACTTC	CSVEEPGLYEQYF
once	TRBV28	-	TRBJ2-7	TGTGCCAGCAGTTCCCCTGGCCAGGGTGGTAACGAGCAGTACTTC	CASSSPGQGGNEQYF
-	TRBV2	-	TRBJ2-2	TGTGCCAGCATTTACAAGGGTGGAACCGGGGAGCTGTTTTTT	CASIYKGGTGELFF
-	TRBV15	TRBD1	TRBJ2-3	TGTGCCACCAGCAGAGGGGACAGGTCCACAGATACGCAGTATTTT	CATSRGDRSTDTQYF
-	TRBV5-6	-	TRBJ1-1	TGTGCCAGCAGCTCCGCGAGGGAGGACACTGAAGCTTTCTTT	CASSSAREDTEAFF
-	TRBV6-5	TRBD1	TRBJ1-3	TGTGCCAGCAGCTCACAGGGGGCCGCAAACACCATATATTTT	CASSSQGAANTIYF
-	TRBV29-1	TRBD2	TRBJ2-3	TGCAGCGTTGAGTATGGGACTAGGGCCTTCCGGGCTACGCAGTATTTT	CSVEYGTRAFRATQYF
-	TRBV27	TRBD2	TRBJ2-7	TGTGCCAGGTCTTTACTAGCGGGGCGAAACGAGCAGTACTTC	CARSLLAGRNEQYF
-	TRBV6-5	-	TRBJ2-7	TGTGCCAGCAGTTACTCGTTTCAGGGGCCGGGCTACGAGCAGTACTTC	CASSYSFQGPGYEQYF
-	TRBV9	TRBD1	TRBJ1-1	TGTGCCAGCAGCGCCCACACAGGGGGCACTGAAGCTTTCTTT	CASSAHTGGTEAFF
-	TRBV5-4	TRBD2	TRBJ2-1	TGTGCCAGCAGCCGTATGACTAGCGGGAGTGTAAATGAGCAGTTCTTC	CASSRMTSGSVNEQFF
few	TRBV30	-	TRBJ1-1	TGTGCCTGGAGTCCCGCCCTCCTCGCTGAAGCTTTCTTT	CAWSPALLAEAFF
-	TRBV6-8	-	TRBJ1-1	TGTGCCAGGCCCCCTCAGCCCGGGACCTACACTGAAGCTTTCTTT	CARPPQPGTYTEAFF
once	TRBV19	-	TRBJ1-2	TGTGCCAGTAGTATCCCCGGAAACTATGGCTACACCTTC	CASSIPGNYGYTF
-	TRBV7-9	TRBD1	TRBJ2-5	TGTGCCATCGGACAGGGGGAGACCCAGTACTTC	CAIGQGETQYF
-	TRBV2	TRBD1	TRBJ2-1	TGTGCCAGCAGTGAAAGGGGGCCCTACAATGAGCAGTTCTTC	CASSERGPYNEQFF
-	TRBV5-1	TRBD2	TRBJ2-1	TGCGCCAGCAGCTTGGCCCTCGCTAGCGGTGAGCAGTTCTTC	CASSLALASGEQFF
-	TRBV29-1	-	TRBJ1-1	TGCAGCGTTGAAATGGGGTATACGATGAACACTGAAGCTTTCTTT	CSVEMGYTMNTEAFF
-	TRBV28	TRBD1	TRBJ2-1	TGTGCCAGCAAAACGACAGGGTGGAGCTCCTACAATGAGCAGTTCTTC	CASKTTGWSSYNEQFF
-	TRBV19	TRBD1	TRBJ2-7	TGTGCCAGTAGGGGACAGGGGACATACGAGCAGTACTTC	CASRGQGTYEQYF
few	TRBV4-1	-	TRBJ1-1	TGCGCCAGCAGCCAAGGACGACAAGGGCCGATGAACACTGAAGCTTTCTTT	CASSQGRQGPMNTEAFF
once	TRBV4-1	-	TRBJ1-3	TGCGCCAGCAGCCAAGACAGGGTAGGACACACCATATATTTT	CASSQDRVGHTIYF
-	TRBV5-1	-	TRBJ2-6	TGCGCCAGCAGCTTGTCGGCGTCTGGGGCCAACGTCCTGACTTTC	CASSLSASGANVLTF
-	TRBV11-2	TRBD1	TRBJ2-7	TGTGCCAGCAGCTTAGAAGGGGGCCCTCCCTACGAGCAGTACTTC	CASSLEGGPPYEQYF
-	TRBV28	TRBD1	TRBJ1-5	TGTGCCAGCAGTCCCGTAACAGGGGCCACTAGCAATCAGCCCCAGCATTTT	CASSPVTGATSNQPQHF
-	TRBV6-6	-	TRBJ2-3	TGTGCCAGCAGCCCGACTAGGAACACAGATACGCAGTATTTT	CASSPTRNTDTQYF
-	TRBV4-1	TRBD1	TRBJ1-1	TGCGCCAGCAGCTTAACGGACAGGGAGAACACTGAAGCTTTCTTT	CASSLTDRENTEAFF
-	TRBV19	TRBD1	TRBJ2-2	TGTGCCAGTAGGGGGGGACAGGTGAACACCGGGGAGCTGTTTTTT	CASRGGQVNTGELFF
-	TRBV18	-	TRBJ1-3	TGTGCCAGCTCCCCGGGACGGGGGGCTGGAAACACCATATATTTT	CASSPGRGAGNTIYF
-	TRBV5-6	TRBD1	TRBJ1-2	TGTGCCAGCAGCAGAGACAGGGCTTGGTATGGCTACACCTTC	CASSRDRAWYGYTF
-	TRBV5-6	-	TRBJ2-1	TGTGCCAGCGCTGGCCGGGCGGGAAATCTCTACAATGAGCAGTTCTTC	CASAGRAGNLYNEQFF
-	TRBV9	TRBD1	TRBJ2-1	TGTGCCAGCAGCGTCATGACAGGGAATGAGCAGTTCTTC	CASSVMTGNEQFF
-	TRBV29-1	-	TRBJ2-2	TGCAGCGTTGAAGGTAGCCCAACGAACACCGGGGAGCTGTTTTTT	CSVEGSPTNTGELFF
-	TRBV11-3	-	TRBJ2-3	TGTGCCAGCAGCTTAGATCAAACGTCCGACACGCAGTATTTT	CASSLDQTSDTQYF
-	TRBV2	-	TRBJ2-5	TGTGCCAGCCCCGTTTTTGTCCAGACCCAAGAGACCCAGTACTTC	CASPVFVQTQETQYF
-	TRBV19	TRBD1	TRBJ2-5	TGTGCCAGTAGTCACCGGGACAGGGGGCGGGAGACCCAGTACTTC	CASSHRDRGRETQYF
-	TRBV5-1	-	TRBJ1-3	TGCGCCAGCAGCTTGGGACCAAACGGAAACACCATATATTTT	CASSLGPNGNTIYF
-	TRBV14	TRBD1	TRBJ2-7	TGTGCCAGCAGCCAGGGGACAGGGCGATACGAGCAGTACTTC	CASSQGTGRYEQYF
-	TRBV7-2	-	TRBJ2-1	TGTGCCAGCAGCGGATCCGGGACGCCTTACAATGAGCAGTTCTTC	CASSGSGTPYNEQFF
few	TRBV7-9	-	TRBJ2-7	TGTGCCAGCAGCGCAGCTTACGAGCAGTACTTC	CASSAAYEQYF
-	TRBV10-3	-	TRBJ1-2	TGTGCCATCAGTGTTGGAGCTTCTAACTATGGCTACACCTTC	CAISVGASNYGYTF
-	TRBV28	TRBD2	TRBJ2-7	TGTGCCAGCAGACCCGGGACTAGGACCTACGAGCAGTACTTC	CASRPGTRTYEQYF
-	TRBV7-2	TRBD2	TRBJ2-5	TGTGCCAGCAGCTTAGCTAGACTAGCCGATCAAGAGACCCAGTACTTC	CASSLARLADQETQYF
-	TRBV18	-	TRBJ2-3	TGTGCCAGCTCACCAGCCAGCAGCACAGATACGCAGTATTTT	CASSPASSTDTQYF
-	TRBV7-3	-	TRBJ2-1	TGTGCCAGCAGCTTAATATCGGGAGCTGCCTACAATGAGCAGTTCTTC	CASSLISGAAYNEQFF
-	TRBV5-1	-	TRBJ1-1	TGCGCCAGCAGCTCGGCAGGGTACATGAACACTGAAGCTTTCTTT	CASSSAGYMNTEAFF
-	TRBV7-3	-	TRBJ2-4	TGTGCCAGCAGCTTCTCAGGGACCCCGGGAAACATTCAGTACTTC	CASSFSGTPGNIQYF
-	TRBV7-2	-	TRBJ2-7	TGTGCCAGCAGCTCCGGACCCTCTCTCGAGCAGTACTTC	CASSSGPSLEQYF
-	TRBV9	-	TRBJ2-5	TGTGCCAGCAGCGTAGGTCCCGGTTACCAAGAGACCCAGTACTTC	CASSVGPGYQETQYF
-	TRBV18	TRBD1	TRBJ2-7	TGTGCCAGCTCACCAAGAGGACAGGCCGCCTACGAGCAGTACTTC	CASSPRGQAAYEQYF
-	TRBV5-1	-	TRBJ2-2	TGCGCCAGCAATAAGGCCCGAGGCACCGGGGAGCTGTTTTTT	CASNKARGTGELFF
-	TRBV5-1	-	TRBJ2-7	TGCGCCAGCAGCTTGGGGACTTCGGGGTCCGAGCAGTACTTC	CASSLGTSGSEQYF
-	TRBV28	TRBD2	TRBJ2-2	TGTGCCAGCAGTCCCGGGGGGGGCTGGACCGGGGAGCTGTTTTTT	CASSPGGGWTGELFF
-	TRBV2	-	TRBJ1-5	TGTGCCAGCAGTGGGGGTTTTGGCAATCAGCCCCAGCATTTT	CASSGGFGNQPQHF
-	TRBV11-2	-	TRBJ2-1	TGTGCCAGCAGATGGCGGGATCACAATGAGCAGTTCTTC	CASRWRDHNEQFF
-	TRBV15	-	TRBJ2-7	TGTGCCACCAGCGGGTCCGGGACCCTATCTTACGAGCAGTACTTC	CATSGSGTLSYEQYF
-	TRBV27	-	TRBJ1-1	TGTGCCAGCGGACCCGACAGATTGAACACTGAAGCTTTCTTT	CASGPDRLNTEAFF